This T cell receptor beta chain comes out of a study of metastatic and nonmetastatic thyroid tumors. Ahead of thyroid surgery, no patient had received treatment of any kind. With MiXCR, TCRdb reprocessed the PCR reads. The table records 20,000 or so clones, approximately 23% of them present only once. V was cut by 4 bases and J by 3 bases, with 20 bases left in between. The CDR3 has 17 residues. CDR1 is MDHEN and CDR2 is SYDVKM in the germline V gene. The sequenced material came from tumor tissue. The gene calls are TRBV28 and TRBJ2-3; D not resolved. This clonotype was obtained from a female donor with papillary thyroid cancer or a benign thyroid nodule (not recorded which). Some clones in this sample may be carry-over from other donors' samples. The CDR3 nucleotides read TGTGCCAGCAGTTCTCAGTCCGCCCGAGCTGTTACAGATACGCAGTATTTT. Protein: CASSSQSARAVTDTQYF. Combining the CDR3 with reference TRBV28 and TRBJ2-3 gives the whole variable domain DVKVTQSSRYLVKRTGEKVFLECVQDMDHENMFWYRQDPGLGLRLIYFSYDVKMKEKGDIPEGYSVSREKKERFSLILESASTNQTSMYLCASSSQSARAVTDTQYFGPGTRLTVL.